This TCR beta chain was sequenced during a study of CD8+CD57+ T cells in acquired aplastic anemia. Background on the study: Sorted CD4+ and CD8+ cells gave an average of roughly 3.2 ug of DNA. Researchers reported that healthy donors averaged about 9.8 million reads for CD4+ cells.

General study findings and limits: No significant difference in CD8+ Simpson's diversity was found between patients and controls.

Genomic DNA served as template for TCR beta VDJ and CDR3 profiling. TCRdb called the reads again in MiXCR, with one record for every CDR3 protein. The sample yields about 81,000 distinct CDR3 sequences, 40% to 55% seen once. There are a few counts of this clonotype. Its target is unknown. This CDR3 has 14 amino acids. Germline V gene sequence: CDR1 KGHSH, CDR2 LQKENI. With V trimmed by 5 bases and J by 4 bases, 8 bases remained unmatched. The sequenced material came from sorted CD4+, CD8+, or CD8+CD57+ T cells (not recorded which) from PBMCs. This TCR derives from a human donor in good health, serving as a control. The chain combines TRBV18 with TRBJ2-7; 7 nucleotides align to TRBD1. CDR3 DNA sequence: TGTGCCAGCTCAAAGCCGGGACAGAATTACGAGCAGTACTTC. Encoded protein: CASSKPGQNYEQYF.